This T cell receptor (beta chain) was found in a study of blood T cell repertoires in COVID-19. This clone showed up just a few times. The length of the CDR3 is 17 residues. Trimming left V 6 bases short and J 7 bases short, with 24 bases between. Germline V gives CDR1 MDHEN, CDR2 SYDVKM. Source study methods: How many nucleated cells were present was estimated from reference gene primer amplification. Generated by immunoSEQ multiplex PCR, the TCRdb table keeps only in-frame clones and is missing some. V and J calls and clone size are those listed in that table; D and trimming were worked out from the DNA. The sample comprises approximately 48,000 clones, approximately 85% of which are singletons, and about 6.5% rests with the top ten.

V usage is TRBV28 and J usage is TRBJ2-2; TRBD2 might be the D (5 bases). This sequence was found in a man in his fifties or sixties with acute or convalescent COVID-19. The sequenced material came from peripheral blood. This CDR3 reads CASRTQMWAIEGGELFF. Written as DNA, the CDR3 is TGTGCCAGCAGAACCCAGATGTGGGCGATAGAGGGCGGGGAGCTGTTTTTT.